This TCR beta chain was identified in a study of PD-1 blockade in classical Hodgkin lymphoma. Germline-derived CDR1 and CDR2 are SGHTA and FQGNSA. The V end lost 0 bases, the J end lost 11 bases, and 10 bases lay between the germline ends. The CDR3 sequence is 12 residues long. Exposure to brentuximab vedotin varied, and each patient had relapsed following autologous stem cell transplantation. Method: immunoSEQ multiplex PCR; TCRdb's copy keeps in-frame clones and lacks some. The table lists 25,000 to 35,000 clones, 60% to 75% of them singletons. The specimen was peripheral blood mononuclear cells (PBMCs), collected before the second cycle of nivolumab. The chain combines TRBV7-2 with TRBJ1-1; weak D call: TRBD1 (5 bases). The sequence came from a human donor with classical Hodgkin lymphoma. The CDR3, as DNA: TGTGCCAGCAGCTTAGCCCAGGGTAGGGCTTTCTTT. Residues: CASSLAQGRAFF.